This T cell receptor (beta chain) was documented in a study of cytomegalovirus exposure and HLA in healthy donors. With 7 bases clipped from V and 8 bases from J, the junction kept 14 bases outside the gene matches. This CDR3 region has 15 residues. The V gene's germline CDR1 is MNHNY and CDR2 SVGAGI (reference sequence). PCR amplification relied on 60 Vbeta primers (plus 13 Jbeta primers). Repertoires were generated with immunoSEQ multiplex PCR, while TCRdb's copy carries only in-frame clones and drops some. The sample holds about 85,000 clones, 80% seen once. This TCR came from a man aged 45 to 65 in good health and CMV-seropositive. Source material: PBMCs. The chain recombines TRBV6-6 with TRBJ2-1, with 7 bases matching TRBD2. This CDR3 reads CASTSRASGGDEQFF. CDR3 sequence (DNA): TGTGCCAGCACCTCCAGGGCTAGCGGAGGGGATGAGCAGTTCTTC.